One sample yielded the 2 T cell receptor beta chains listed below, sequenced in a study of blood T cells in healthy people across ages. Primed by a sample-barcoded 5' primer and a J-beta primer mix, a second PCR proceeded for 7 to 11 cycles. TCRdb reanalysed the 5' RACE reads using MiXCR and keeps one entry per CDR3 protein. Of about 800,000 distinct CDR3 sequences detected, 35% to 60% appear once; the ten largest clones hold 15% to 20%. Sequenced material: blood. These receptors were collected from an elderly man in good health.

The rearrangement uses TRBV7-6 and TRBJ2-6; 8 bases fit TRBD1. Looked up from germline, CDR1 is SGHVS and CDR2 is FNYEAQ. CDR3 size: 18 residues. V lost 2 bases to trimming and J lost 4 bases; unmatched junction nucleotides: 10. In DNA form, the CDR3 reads TGTGCCAGCAGCTTATCTGAGGACAGGGTTGCCGGGGCCAACGTCCTGACTTTC. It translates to CASSLSEDRVAGANVLTF.

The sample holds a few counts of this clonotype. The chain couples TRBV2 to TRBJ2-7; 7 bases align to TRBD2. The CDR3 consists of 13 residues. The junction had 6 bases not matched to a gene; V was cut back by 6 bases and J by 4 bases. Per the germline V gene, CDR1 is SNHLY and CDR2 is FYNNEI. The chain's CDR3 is CASRVTSNYEQYF. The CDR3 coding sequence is TGTGCCAGCAGGGTGACTAGCAATTACGAGCAGTACTTC.